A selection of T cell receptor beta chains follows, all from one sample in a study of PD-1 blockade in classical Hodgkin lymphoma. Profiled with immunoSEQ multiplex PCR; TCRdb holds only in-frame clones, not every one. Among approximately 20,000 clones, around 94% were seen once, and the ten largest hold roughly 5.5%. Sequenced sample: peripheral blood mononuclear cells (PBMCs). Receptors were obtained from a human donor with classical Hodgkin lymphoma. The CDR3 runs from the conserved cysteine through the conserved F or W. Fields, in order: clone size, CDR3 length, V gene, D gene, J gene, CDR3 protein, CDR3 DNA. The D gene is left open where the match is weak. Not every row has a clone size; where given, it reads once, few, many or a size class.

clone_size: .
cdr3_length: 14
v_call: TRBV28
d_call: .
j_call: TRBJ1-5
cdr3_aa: CASTSPEGNQPQHF
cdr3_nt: TGTGCCAGCACTTCACCAGAGGGCAATCAGCCCCAGCATTTT

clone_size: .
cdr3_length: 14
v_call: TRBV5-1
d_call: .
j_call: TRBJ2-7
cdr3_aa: CASSLGQGGYEQYF
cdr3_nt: TGCGCCAGCAGCTTGGGGCAGGGAGGCTACGAGCAGTACTTC

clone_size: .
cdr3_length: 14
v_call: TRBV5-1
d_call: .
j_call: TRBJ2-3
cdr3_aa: CASRQGSITDTQYF
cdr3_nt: TGCGCCAGCAGGCAGGGCAGCATCACAGATACGCAGTATTTT

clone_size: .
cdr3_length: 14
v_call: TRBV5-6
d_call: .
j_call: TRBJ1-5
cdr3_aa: CASATMGGNQPQHF
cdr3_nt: TGTGCCAGCGCGACAATGGGGGGCAATCAGCCCCAGCATTTT

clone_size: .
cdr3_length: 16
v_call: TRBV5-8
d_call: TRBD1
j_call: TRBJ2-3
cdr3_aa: CASSLGRTGNADTQYF
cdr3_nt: TGTGCCAGCAGCTTGGGTCGGACAGGGAACGCAGATACGCAGTATTTT

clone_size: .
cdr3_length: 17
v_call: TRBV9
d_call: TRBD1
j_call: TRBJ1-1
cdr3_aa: CASSVGGYVGGDTEAFF
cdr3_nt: TGTGCCAGCAGCGTAGGGGGATATGTAGGGGGCGACACTGAAGCTTTCTTT

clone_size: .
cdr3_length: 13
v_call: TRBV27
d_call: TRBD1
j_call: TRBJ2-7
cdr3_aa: CASSLRQGYEQYF
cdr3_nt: TGTGCCAGCAGTTTACGACAGGGGTACGAGCAGTACTTC

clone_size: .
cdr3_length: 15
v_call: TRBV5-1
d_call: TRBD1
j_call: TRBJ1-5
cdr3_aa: CASSPLDREDQPQHF
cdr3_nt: TGCGCCAGCAGCCCATTGGACAGGGAAGATCAGCCCCAGCATTTT

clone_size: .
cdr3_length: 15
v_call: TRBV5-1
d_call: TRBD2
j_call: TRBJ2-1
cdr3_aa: CASTWGTSGGVEQFF
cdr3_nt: TGCGCCAGCACATGGGGTACTAGCGGGGGTGTGGAGCAGTTCTTC

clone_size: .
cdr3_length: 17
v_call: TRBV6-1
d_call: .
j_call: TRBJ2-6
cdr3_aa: CASSEARRRTGANVLTF
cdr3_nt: TGTGCCAGCAGTGAAGCCAGGAGGCGGACTGGGGCCAACGTCCTGACTTTC

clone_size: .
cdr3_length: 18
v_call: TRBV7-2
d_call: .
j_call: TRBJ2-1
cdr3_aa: CASSLVVSRDRLSHEQFF
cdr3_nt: TGTGCCAGCAGCTTAGTGGTTAGTAGAGACCGACTCTCCCATGAGCAGTTCTTC

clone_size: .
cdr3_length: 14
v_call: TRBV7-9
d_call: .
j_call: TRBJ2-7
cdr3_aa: CASSPRDYTYEQYF
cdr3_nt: TGTGCCAGCAGCCCGAGGGATTACACCTACGAGCAGTACTTC

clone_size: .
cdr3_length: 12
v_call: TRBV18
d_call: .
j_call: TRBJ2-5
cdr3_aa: CASSPIGETQYF
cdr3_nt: TGTGCCAGCTCCCCAATTGGGGAGACCCAGTACTTC

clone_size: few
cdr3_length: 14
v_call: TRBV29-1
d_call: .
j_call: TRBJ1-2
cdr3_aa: CSVEEQGTNYGYTF
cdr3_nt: TGCAGCGTTGAAGAACAGGGAACAAACTATGGCTACACCTTC

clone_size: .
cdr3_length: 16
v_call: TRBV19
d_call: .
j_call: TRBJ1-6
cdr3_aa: CASSISGVNYNSPLHF
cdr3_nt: TGTGCCAGTAGTATAAGTGGGGTCAACTATAATTCACCCCTCCACTTT

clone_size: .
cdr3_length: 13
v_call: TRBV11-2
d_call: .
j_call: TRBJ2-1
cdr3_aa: CASSVTGYPEQFF
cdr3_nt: TGTGCCAGCAGCGTCACAGGGTACCCTGAGCAGTTCTTC

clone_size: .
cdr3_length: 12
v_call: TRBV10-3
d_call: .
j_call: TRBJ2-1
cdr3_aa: CAISESENEQFF
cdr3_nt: TGTGCCATCAGTGAGTCAGAGAATGAGCAGTTCTTC

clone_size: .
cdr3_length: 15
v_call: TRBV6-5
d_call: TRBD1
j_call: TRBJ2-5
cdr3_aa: CASRADRGRLETQYF
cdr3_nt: TGTGCCAGCAGGGCCGACAGGGGGCGGCTGGAGACCCAGTACTTC

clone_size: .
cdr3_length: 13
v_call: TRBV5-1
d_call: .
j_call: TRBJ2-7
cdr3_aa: CASSLETSYEQYF
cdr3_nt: TGCGCCAGCAGCTTGGAAACGTCCTACGAGCAGTACTTC

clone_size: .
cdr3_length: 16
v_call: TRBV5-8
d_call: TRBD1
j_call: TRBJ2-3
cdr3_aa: CASNTDRGTGTDTQYF
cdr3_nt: TGTGCCAGCAACACGGACAGGGGAACTGGCACAGATACGCAGTATTTT

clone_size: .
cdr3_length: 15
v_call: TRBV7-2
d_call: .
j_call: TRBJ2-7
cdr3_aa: CASSLASARIYEQYF
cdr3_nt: TGTGCCAGCAGCTTAGCTTCGGCTAGGATATACGAGCAGTACTTC

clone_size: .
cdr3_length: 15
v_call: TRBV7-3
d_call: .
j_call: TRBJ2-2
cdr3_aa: CASSLTRVNTGELFF
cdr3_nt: TGTGCCAGCAGCTTAACGCGGGTTAACACCGGGGAGCTGTTTTTT

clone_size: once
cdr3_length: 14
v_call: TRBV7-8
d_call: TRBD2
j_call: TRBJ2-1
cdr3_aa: CASCTLAGGYEQFF
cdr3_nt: TGTGCCAGCTGTACCCTAGCGGGGGGCTATGAGCAGTTCTTC

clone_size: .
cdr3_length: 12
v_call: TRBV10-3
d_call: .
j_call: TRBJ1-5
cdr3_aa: CAISGQSQPQHF
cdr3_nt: TGTGCCATCAGTGGGCAGAGTCAGCCCCAGCATTTT

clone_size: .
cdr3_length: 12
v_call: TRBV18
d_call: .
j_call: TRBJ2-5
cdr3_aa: CASSQYQETQYF
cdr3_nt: TGTGCCAGCTCACAGTACCAAGAGACCCAGTACTTC

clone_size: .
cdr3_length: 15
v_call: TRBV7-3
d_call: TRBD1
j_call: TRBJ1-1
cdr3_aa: CASSLLGQGDTEAFF
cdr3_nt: TGTGCCAGCAGCTTACTGGGACAGGGGGACACTGAAGCTTTCTTT

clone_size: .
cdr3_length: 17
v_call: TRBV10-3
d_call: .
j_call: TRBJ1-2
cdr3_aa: CAISESPDRPSTYGYTF
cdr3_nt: TGTGCCATCAGTGAGTCCCCCGACAGGCCTTCCACCTATGGCTACACCTTC

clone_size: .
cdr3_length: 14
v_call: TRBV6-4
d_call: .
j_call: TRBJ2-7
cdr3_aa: CASSDAEGTHEQYF
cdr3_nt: TGTGCCAGCAGTGACGCCGAGGGTACCCACGAGCAGTACTTC

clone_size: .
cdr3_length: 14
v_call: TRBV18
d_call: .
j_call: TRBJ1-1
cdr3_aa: CASSPRGSGTEAFF
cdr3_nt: TGTGCCAGCTCACCGCGGGGGTCAGGAACTGAAGCTTTCTTT

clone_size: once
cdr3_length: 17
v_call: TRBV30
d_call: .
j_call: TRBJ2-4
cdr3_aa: CAWTAGQPPRAKNIQYF
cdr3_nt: TGTGCCTGGACCGCCGGACAACCTCCTCGTGCCAAAAACATTCAGTACTTC

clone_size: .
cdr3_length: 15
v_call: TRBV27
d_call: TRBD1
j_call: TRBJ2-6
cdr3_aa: CASSLGTAGANVLTF
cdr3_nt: TGTGCCAGCAGTCTCGGGACAGCCGGGGCCAACGTCCTGACTTTC

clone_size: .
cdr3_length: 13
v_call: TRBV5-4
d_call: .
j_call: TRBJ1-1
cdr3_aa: CASGRWGNTEAFF
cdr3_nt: TGTGCCAGCGGGCGGTGGGGGAACACTGAAGCTTTCTTT

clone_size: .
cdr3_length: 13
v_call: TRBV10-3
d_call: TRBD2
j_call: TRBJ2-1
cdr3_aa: CAIAGGPYNEQFF
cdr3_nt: TGTGCCATAGCGGGGGGGCCTTACAATGAGCAGTTCTTC

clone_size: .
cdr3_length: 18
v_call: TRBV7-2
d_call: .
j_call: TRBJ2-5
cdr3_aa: CASSLVRQIGGPGETQYF
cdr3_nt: TGTGCCAGCAGCTTAGTCCGGCAGATTGGGGGCCCAGGGGAGACCCAGTACTTC

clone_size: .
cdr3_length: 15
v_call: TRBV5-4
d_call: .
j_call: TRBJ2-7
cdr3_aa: CASSPNPDSSYEQYF
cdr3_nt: TGTGCCAGCAGCCCAAACCCGGACAGCTCCTACGAGCAGTACTTC

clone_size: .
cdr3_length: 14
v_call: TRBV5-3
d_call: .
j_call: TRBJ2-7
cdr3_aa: CARSLADRCYEQYF
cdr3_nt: TGTGCCAGAAGCTTGGCAGACAGGTGCTACGAGCAGTACTTC